The present T cell receptor beta chain was sequenced within a study of blood T cell repertoires in COVID-19. Across the whole study: COVID-19 samples collected from the United States, Italy and Spain covered acute and convalescent phases.

Authors' data handling: Reference gene primers were amplified, and this amplification served to estimate nucleated cell counts. Method: immunoSEQ multiplex PCR; TCRdb's copy keeps in-frame clones and lacks some. V and J calls and clone size are given by that table; D and trimming were obtained from the DNA. The table shows about 230,000 clones, with roughly 86% occurring only once. Sequences were obtained from PBMCs or T cells enriched from blood (not recorded which). The TCR comes from a woman aged 25 to 45 with acute COVID-19.

The CDR3: CASSGAGGNGSPLHF. As DNA, the CDR3 is TGTGCCAGCAGCGGGGCGGGCGGGAATGGTTCACCCCTCCACTTT. The rearrangement joins TRBV9 to TRBJ1-6; no clear D. V dropped 3 bases and J dropped 9 bases, with 16 bases sitting between them. The CDR3 runs 15 residues. Germline V CDR1 and CDR2: SGDLS, YYNGEE.